The rows below give T cell receptor beta chains drawn from one sample of a study of cytomegalovirus exposure and HLA in healthy donors. Assay used: immunoSEQ multiplex PCR; TCRdb lists only in-frame clones, some missing. This table has fewer than 150,000 clones, over 60% appearing once. The sequencing input was PBMCs. The receptors were sampled from a middle-aged man in good health and CMV-seronegative. CDR3s include the opening cysteine and the closing phenylalanine or tryptophan. The order of the fields is clone size, V gene, J gene, D gene, CDR3 DNA, CDR3 protein. D genes are given only for firm matches. For some rows the clone size is stated as once, few or many, or as a class when expanded; others skip it.

clone size: NA; V gene: TRBV14; J gene: TRBJ2-1; D gene: TRBD1; CDR3 DNA: TGTGCCAGCAGCCAAGCGAACAGGGGCTATGAGCAGTTCTTC; CDR3 protein: CASSQANRGYEQFF
clone size: NA; V gene: TRBV6-5; J gene: TRBJ1-2; D gene: NA; CDR3 DNA: TGTGCCAGCAGTTACTCGAGGGAAAGGTCTGGCTACACCTTC; CDR3 protein: CASSYSRERSGYTF
clone size: NA; V gene: TRBV27; J gene: TRBJ2-7; D gene: NA; CDR3 DNA: TGTGCCAGCAGTTTATACTCAGGGATGTCAGGGCCGTCCTACGAGCAGTACTTC; CDR3 protein: CASSLYSGMSGPSYEQYF
clone size: NA; V gene: TRBV7-2; J gene: TRBJ1-2; D gene: TRBD1; CDR3 DNA: TGTGCCAGCAGCTTTTTGGGACAGCGCTCTAACTATGGCTACACCTTC; CDR3 protein: CASSFLGQRSNYGYTF
clone size: NA; V gene: TRBV6-5; J gene: TRBJ2-3; D gene: NA; CDR3 DNA: TGTGCCAGCAGTAAAAGGACAGCAAGCACAGATACGCAGTATTTT; CDR3 protein: CASSKRTASTDTQYF
clone size: few; V gene: TRBV7-2; J gene: TRBJ1-1; D gene: NA; CDR3 DNA: TGTGCCAGCAGCGTTCAGGCCTTCGAATTTAGCACTGAAGCTTTCTTT; CDR3 protein: CASSVQAFEFSTEAFF
clone size: NA; V gene: TRBV5-6; J gene: TRBJ2-7; D gene: NA; CDR3 DNA: TGTGCCAGCAGCTTAGGTGCCAGGGGCGCAAATTACGAGCAGTACTTC; CDR3 protein: CASSLGARGANYEQYF
clone size: NA; V gene: TRBV7-2; J gene: TRBJ2-3; D gene: TRBD1; CDR3 DNA: TGTGCCAGCAGCTTATCGGGACAGGGGACAGATACGCAGTATTTT; CDR3 protein: CASSLSGQGTDTQYF
clone size: once; V gene: TRBV6-5; J gene: TRBJ1-4; D gene: TRBD1; CDR3 DNA: TGTGCCAGCAGTTGGGGACAGGGCGCTGAAAAACTGTTTTTT; CDR3 protein: CASSWGQGAEKLFF
clone size: NA; V gene: TRBV28; J gene: TRBJ2-3; D gene: TRBD1; CDR3 DNA: TGTGCCAGCAGCCCGTCGACAGGGGAAAGGACAGATACGCAGTATTTT; CDR3 protein: CASSPSTGERTDTQYF
clone size: NA; V gene: TRBV4-3; J gene: TRBJ2-7; D gene: TRBD2; CDR3 DNA: TGCGCCAGCAGCCAAGAGCTAGCGGGGGTTAGCTCCTACGAGCAGTACTTC; CDR3 protein: CASSQELAGVSSYEQYF
clone size: few; V gene: TRBV6-5; J gene: TRBJ1-1; D gene: NA; CDR3 DNA: TGTGCCAGCAGTTACCTGGCAGTATCTGAAGCTTTCTTT; CDR3 protein: CASSYLAVSEAFF
clone size: NA; V gene: TRBV6-6; J gene: TRBJ2-5; D gene: TRBD2; CDR3 DNA: TGTGCCAGCAGTTACCACGATAGCGGGAGGGAGACCCAGTACTTC; CDR3 protein: CASSYHDSGRETQYF
clone size: NA; V gene: TRBV6-6; J gene: TRBJ1-5; D gene: NA; CDR3 DNA: TGTGCCACTATGGACACTAGCAATCAGCCCCAGCATTTT; CDR3 protein: CATMDTSNQPQHF
clone size: NA; V gene: TRBV5-4; J gene: TRBJ2-1; D gene: NA; CDR3 DNA: TGTGCCAGCAGCTTGGTACAGGGTATGAACAATGAGCAGTTCTTC; CDR3 protein: CASSLVQGMNNEQFF
clone size: once; V gene: TRBV10-3; J gene: TRBJ2-7; D gene: TRBD2; CDR3 DNA: TGTGCCACCGACCTTGGGGCGGGGGGAGGCTACGAGCAGTACTTC; CDR3 protein: CATDLGAGGGYEQYF
clone size: few; V gene: TRBV27; J gene: TRBJ1-2; D gene: TRBD1; CDR3 DNA: TGTGCCAGCAGACTACAGGGGGCGGGAGGCTACACCTTC; CDR3 protein: CASRLQGAGGYTF
clone size: few; V gene: TRBV4-3; J gene: TRBJ2-2; D gene: TRBD2; CDR3 DNA: TGCGCCAGCAGCCAACCGGGACTAGCGGGAGTAGCCGGGGAGCTGTTTTTT; CDR3 protein: CASSQPGLAGVAGELFF
clone size: NA; V gene: TRBV5-4; J gene: TRBJ2-5; D gene: NA; CDR3 DNA: TGTGCCAGCAGCTTGGGACAGACCCAAGAGACCCAGTACTTC; CDR3 protein: CASSLGQTQETQYF
clone size: NA; V gene: TRBV7-3; J gene: TRBJ2-7; D gene: TRBD1; CDR3 DNA: TGTGCCAGCAGCCCACAGACAGGGGGCTACGAGCAGTACTTC; CDR3 protein: CASSPQTGGYEQYF
clone size: NA; V gene: TRBV12-5; J gene: TRBJ2-1; D gene: TRBD2; CDR3 DNA: TGTGCTAGTGGTTTGGGAGGACTAGCGGGGTACAATGAGCAGTTCTTC; CDR3 protein: CASGLGGLAGYNEQFF
clone size: once; V gene: TRBV4-2; J gene: TRBJ2-1; D gene: NA; CDR3 DNA: TGTGCCAGCAGCCAAGAAGGAGTAAAGAATGAGCAGTTCTTC; CDR3 protein: CASSQEGVKNEQFF
clone size: NA; V gene: TRBV25-1; J gene: TRBJ1-2; D gene: NA; CDR3 DNA: TGTGCCAGCAGTGAGTATAGAGGTGGCTACACCTTC; CDR3 protein: CASSEYRGGYTF
clone size: NA; V gene: TRBV6-1; J gene: TRBJ1-4; D gene: NA; CDR3 DNA: TGTGCCAGCAGTGCCCGCAGGGGTGGTACAACTAATGAAAAACTGTTTTTT; CDR3 protein: CASSARRGGTTNEKLFF
clone size: once; V gene: TRBV30; J gene: TRBJ1-5; D gene: TRBD1; CDR3 DNA: TGTGCCTGGAGTGGCGGACAGGGGGAAACGCCCCAGCATTTT; CDR3 protein: CAWSGGQGETPQHF
clone size: NA; V gene: TRBV27; J gene: TRBJ1-2; D gene: NA; CDR3 DNA: TGTGCCAGTGCTCACAGGGAGGGGATTTATGGCTACACCTTC; CDR3 protein: CASAHREGIYGYTF